This T cell receptor beta chain was sequenced during a study of shared clonotypes between healthy human individuals. Study-level background: The study used three CD4 naive, three CD4 memory, two CD8 naive and one CD8 memory plate per donor.

CD45RO-negative cells were positively selected for CCR7, leaving out terminally differentiated effector memory CD45RA+ cells. The donors were all Caucasian adults (living in Nashville, Tennessee). In the authors' methods: ImmunoSEQ junction-only sequences lacked quality scores, so their filtering differed. TCRdb's copy holds only in-frame clones and misses some; the assay was immunoSEQ multiplex PCR. V and J calls and clone size are copied from that table; D and trimming were computed from the DNA. The table includes about 2 million clones, about 95% detected once. The V end lost 6 bases, the J end lost 0 bases, and 12 bases lay between the germline ends. Germline assignment: CDR1 LNHDA and CDR2 SQIVND (reference sequence). The CDR3 runs to 15 residues.

The chain couples TRBV19 to TRBJ1-5, with D hard to call. This sequence was found in a man younger than 35 in good health. Material: naive CD8+ T cells sorted from blood. CDR3 amino acids: CASRVTGDSNQPQHF. The CDR3, as DNA: TGTGCCAGTAGGGTTACTGGGGATAGCAATCAGCCCCAGCATTTT.